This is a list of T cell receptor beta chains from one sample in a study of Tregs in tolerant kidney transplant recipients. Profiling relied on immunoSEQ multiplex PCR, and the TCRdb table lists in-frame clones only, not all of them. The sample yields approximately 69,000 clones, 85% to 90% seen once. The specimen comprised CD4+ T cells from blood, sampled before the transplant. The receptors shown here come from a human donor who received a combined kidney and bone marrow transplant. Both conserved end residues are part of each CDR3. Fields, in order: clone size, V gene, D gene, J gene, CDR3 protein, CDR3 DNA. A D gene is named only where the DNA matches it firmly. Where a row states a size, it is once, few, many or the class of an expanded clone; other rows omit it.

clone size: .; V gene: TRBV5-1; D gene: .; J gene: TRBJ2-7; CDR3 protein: CASSLDTYEQYF; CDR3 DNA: TGCGCCAGCAGCTTGGACACCTACGAGCAGTACTTC
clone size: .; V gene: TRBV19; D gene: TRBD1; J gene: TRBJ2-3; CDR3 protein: CASSTDRATDTQYF; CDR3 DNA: TGTGCCAGTAGTACGGACAGGGCAACAGATACGCAGTATTTT
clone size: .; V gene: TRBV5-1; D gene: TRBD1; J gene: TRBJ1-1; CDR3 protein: CASSWTGGANTEAFF; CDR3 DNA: TGCGCCAGCAGCTGGACAGGGGGCGCGAACACTGAAGCTTTCTTT
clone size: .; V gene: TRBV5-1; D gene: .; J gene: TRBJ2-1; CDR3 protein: CASSLEDFEKQFF; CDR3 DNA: TGCGCCAGCAGCTTGGAGGACTTCGAAAAGCAGTTCTTC
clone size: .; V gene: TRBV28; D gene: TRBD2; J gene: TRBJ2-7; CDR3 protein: CASSLGTSGRTYEQYF; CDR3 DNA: TGTGCCAGCAGTTTGGGGACTAGCGGGAGGACATACGAGCAGTACTTC
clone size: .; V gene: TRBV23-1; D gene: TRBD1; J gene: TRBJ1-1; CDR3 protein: CASSQTGKNTEAFF; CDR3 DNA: TGCGCCAGCAGTCAGACAGGGAAAAACACTGAAGCTTTCTTT
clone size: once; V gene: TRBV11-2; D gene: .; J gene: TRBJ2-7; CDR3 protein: CASSLDGSGDEQYF; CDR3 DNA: TGTGCCAGCAGCTTAGACGGGAGTGGCGACGAGCAGTACTTC
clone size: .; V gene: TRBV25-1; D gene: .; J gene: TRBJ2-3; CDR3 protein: CASSDPPPGPDTQYF; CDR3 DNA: TGTGCCAGCAGTGATCCCCCCCCGGGTCCGGATACGCAGTATTTT
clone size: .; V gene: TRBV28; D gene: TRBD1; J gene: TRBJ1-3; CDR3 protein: CASSDQQGGNTIYF; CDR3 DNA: TGTGCCAGCAGTGACCAACAGGGGGGAAACACCATATATTTT
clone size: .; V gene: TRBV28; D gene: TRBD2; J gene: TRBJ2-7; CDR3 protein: CASSGNSGKTYEQYF; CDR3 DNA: TGTGCCAGCAGTGGAAATAGCGGGAAGACCTACGAGCAGTACTTC
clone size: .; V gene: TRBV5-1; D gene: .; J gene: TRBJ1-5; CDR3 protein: CASSLGQDNQPQHF; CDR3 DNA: TGCGCCAGCAGCTTGGGTCAGGATAATCAGCCCCAGCATTTT
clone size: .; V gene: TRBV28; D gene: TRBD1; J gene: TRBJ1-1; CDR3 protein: CASCTGGAGTEAFF; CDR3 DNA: TGTGCCAGCTGCACAGGGGGCGCCGGCACTGAAGCTTTCTTT
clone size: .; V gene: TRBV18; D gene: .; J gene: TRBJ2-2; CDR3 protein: CASSPARVDTGELFF; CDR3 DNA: TGTGCCAGCTCACCAGCAAGAGTTGACACCGGGGAGCTGTTTTTT
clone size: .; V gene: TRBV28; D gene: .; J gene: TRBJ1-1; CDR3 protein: CASSIRLMNTEAFF; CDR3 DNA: TGTGCCAGCAGTATCAGGCTAATGAACACTGAAGCTTTCTTT
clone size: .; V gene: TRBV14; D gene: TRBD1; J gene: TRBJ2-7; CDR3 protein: CASSQPGTGAYEQYF; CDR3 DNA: TGTGCCAGCAGCCAACCCGGGACAGGGGCCTACGAGCAGTACTTC
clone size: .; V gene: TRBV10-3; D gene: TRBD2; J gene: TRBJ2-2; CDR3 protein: CAISPTSVNTGELFF; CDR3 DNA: TGTGCCATCTCCCCGACTAGCGTGAACACCGGGGAGCTGTTTTTT
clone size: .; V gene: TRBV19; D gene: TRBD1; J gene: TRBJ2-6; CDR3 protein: CASTQGTGANVLTF; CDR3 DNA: TGTGCCAGTACACAGGGGACTGGGGCCAACGTCCTGACTTTC